The clone carrying this T cell receptor beta chain was picked up a small number of times. What it recognizes is unknown. The germline V and J ends were trimmed by 2 bases and 8 bases, with 16 bases remaining between them. The CDR3 has 16 amino acids. The germline CDR1 and CDR2 sequences are MNHEY and SVGAGI. The entry originates in a study of shared clonotypes between healthy human individuals. Study findings and constraints: Shared across a few donors were roughly 5% of the naive CD4 clonotypes. Among donors, sharing of clonotypes was expected to be affected by sequencing depth. Unshared clonotypes carried lower generation probabilities than those common to all four donors. Despite large depth, rarefaction showed incomplete sorted-subset sequencing.

Sequenced by immunoSEQ multiplex PCR; TCRdb stores in-frame clones only, minus some. The repertoire holds about 2.4 million clones, with around nine tenths as singletons. This receptor was taken from a man younger than 30 in good health. The V and J genes are TRBV6-5 and TRBJ1-6; tentatively, D is TRBD1 (5 bases). Sequencing was performed on naive CD4+ T cells sorted from blood. Subset denoted: CD45RA+ positively selected. The CDR3 region is CASSYRDGGFDSPLHF. The DNA of the CDR3 is TGTGCCAGCAGTTACCGGGATGGGGGTTTTGATTCACCCCTCCACTTT.